The rows below give T cell receptor beta chains drawn from one sample of a study of breast tumors, draining lymph nodes, adjacent tissues. TCRdb used MiXCR to reprocess the multiplex PCR reads, holding one entry per CDR3 protein. The repertoire consists of under 250,000 distinct CDR3 sequences, with approximately 31% occurring once and the leading ten covering 1.2% to 1.5%. Material for sequencing was axillary lymph node tissue. These TCRs come from a female donor with breast cancer. Some clones in this sample may be carry-over from other donors' samples. Each CDR3 is given with its conserved first and last residue. Fields, in order: J gene, V gene, D gene, clone size, CDR3 DNA, CDR3 protein. A D gene is named only where the DNA matches it firmly. Rows may omit the clone size; those that give it use once, few, many or a size class.

TRBJ1-6,TRBV7-2,.,medium-sized,TGTGCCAGCAGCTTCACGGCGCTGGGGTATAATTCACCCCTCCACTTT,CASSFTALGYNSPLHF
TRBJ1-3,TRBV7-6,TRBD1,many,TGTGCCAGCAGCTTGACAGGGGGCTTTGGAAACACCATATATTTT,CASSLTGGFGNTIYF
TRBJ2-5,TRBV11-3,TRBD1,many,TGTGCCAGCAGCTTTCAGGGGGTTGAGACCCAGTACTTC,CASSFQGVETQYF
TRBJ1-3,TRBV7-3,.,.,TGTGCCAGCAGCTCTGGAAAGGCGATATATTTT,CASSSGKAIYF
TRBJ1-4,TRBV25-1,.,.,TGTGCCAGCAGTAACACCCTGGTCTTCAATGAAAAACTGTTTTTT,CASSNTLVFNEKLFF
TRBJ2-1,TRBV12-3/TRBV12-4,.,many,TGTGCCAGCAGTTTAGAGCCAACTAGCAGGGCCTCCTACAATGAGCAGTTCTTC,CASSLEPTSRASYNEQFF
TRBJ2-1,TRBV7-2,.,many,TGTGCCAGCAGCCCGGAGGGTGGGCGACATGAGCAGTTCTTC,CASSPEGGRHEQFF
TRBJ2-1,TRBV7-3,.,many,TGTGCCAGCAGCTTATATCACAGCAATGAGCAGTTCTTC,CASSLYHSNEQFF
TRBJ2-3,TRBV7-2,.,.,TGTGCCAGCAGCTTCAGGGCGGGGACCCTAAATACGCAGTATTTT,CASSFRAGTLNTQYF
TRBJ2-5,TRBV5-5,.,many,TGTGCCAGCAGCTTGACCGGGACCCAAGAGACCCAGTACTTC,CASSLTGTQETQYF
TRBJ1-2,TRBV6-2/TRBV6-3,.,.,TGTGCCAGCAGCCTCTCTGGGTTAGCTAACTATGGCTACACCTTC,CASSLSGLANYGYTF
TRBJ2-5,TRBV20-1,.,many,TGCAGTGCTAGACCAGGTTCGGCCCTGGGGACCCAGTACTTC,CSARPGSALGTQYF
TRBJ1-2,TRBV12-3/TRBV12-4,.,many,TGTGCCAGCACCCCGAGCCGGGGGAACTATGGCTACACCTTC,CASTPSRGNYGYTF
TRBJ2-1,TRBV7-9,.,.,TGCGCCAGCAGCACAGGGGCGGGGTACAATGAGCAGCTCTTC,CASSTGAGYNEQLF
TRBJ2-7,TRBV2,TRBD1,many,TGTGCCAGCAGAGAGGGACAGGGGGGGGACGAGCAGTACTTC,CASREGQGGDEQYF
TRBJ1-2,TRBV2,.,.,TGTGCCAGCAGTGAGACAGGCTACGCCTTC,CASSETGYAF
TRBJ2-7,TRBV7-2,TRBD2,many,TGTGCCAGCAGCCCCGGGGGGGGGCTGGTCTACGAGCAGTACTTC,CASSPGGGLVYEQYF
TRBJ1-5,TRBV19,.,.,TGTGCCAGTAGTCCCCGGGCCACATATAGCAATCAGCCCCAGCATTTT,CASSPRATYSNQPQHF
TRBJ2-5,TRBV20-1,TRBD1,many,TGCAGTGCACTCCCCTTCACAGGGGGCCAAGAGACCCAGTACTTC,CSALPFTGGQETQYF
TRBJ2-5,TRBV7-2,TRBD2,.,TGTGCCAGCAGCTTACAGAGCGGGACTAGCAGACAAGAGACCCAGTACTTC,CASSLQSGTSRQETQYF
TRBJ1-5,TRBV27,.,.,TGTGCCAGCAGTCCCCTAGCGGTAACGGGCAATCAGCCCCAGCATTTT,CASSPLAVTGNQPQHF
TRBJ1-1,TRBV7-9,.,.,TGTGCCAGCAGCTTCCGGGGCGGAAACACTGAAGCTTTCTTT,CASSFRGGNTEAFF
TRBJ2-1,TRBV20-1,.,many,TGCAGTGCTAGAGCCTCGTGGGGAAGGGGCAATGAGCAGTTCTTC,CSARASWGRGNEQFF